This note documents a single T cell receptor (beta chain) sequence. Methods used by the authors: Amplification from reference gene primers served as the basis for estimated nucleated cell counts. Sequenced by immunoSEQ multiplex PCR; TCRdb stores in-frame clones only, minus some. V, J and clone size reflect that table, while D and trimming were determined from the DNA. The table records roughly 200,000 clones, about 83% of them present only once. Germline trimming cut 8 bases from V and 0 bases from J; bases unmatched to any gene: 11. This CDR3 spans 16 amino acids. Germline loops: CDR1 MNHEY, CDR2 SMNVEV (reference sequence). This sample stems from a study of blood T cell repertoires in COVID-19. Background on the study: From the United States, Italy and Spain came samples of acute and convalescent COVID-19. The analysed material was cDNA or gDNA that came from T cells, B-cell-depleted T cells, or PBMCs.

The receptor's source is a human donor in a cohort sampled during active COVID-19. V gene TRBV27 combines with J gene TRBJ1-1; 8 positions agree with TRBD1. Sequencing was carried out using peripheral blood. The CDR3 sequence: CASWGGDRTMNTEAFF. DNA of the CDR3: TGTGCCAGCTGGGGAGGGGACAGGACGATGAACACTGAAGCTTTCTTT.